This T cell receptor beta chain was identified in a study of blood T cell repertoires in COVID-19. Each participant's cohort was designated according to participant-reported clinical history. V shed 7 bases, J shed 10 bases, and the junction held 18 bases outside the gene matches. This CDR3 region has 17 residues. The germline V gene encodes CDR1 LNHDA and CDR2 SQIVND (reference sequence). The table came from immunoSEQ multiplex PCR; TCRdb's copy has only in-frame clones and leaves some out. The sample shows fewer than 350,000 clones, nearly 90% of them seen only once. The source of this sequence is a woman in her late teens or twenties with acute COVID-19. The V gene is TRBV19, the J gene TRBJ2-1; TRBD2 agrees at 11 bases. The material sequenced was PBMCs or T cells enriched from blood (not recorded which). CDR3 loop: CASTAGGSGRAMYEQFF. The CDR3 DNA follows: TGTGCCAGTACCGCGGGGGGTAGCGGGAGGGCCATGTACGAGCAGTTCTTC.